This T cell receptor (beta chain) emerged from a study of CD8 T cells in ankylosing spondylitis. General study results and limits: Within ankylosing spondylitis blood, a TCR beta motif made up of roughly eight highly homologous variants appeared to be characteristic. Earlier reports found some motif variants in synovial fluid and blood in reactive arthritis.

With respect to this clonotype: Its cognate antigen is unknown.

Quantitative 5'-RACE with molecular barcodes generated TCR beta libraries. MiXCR, run by TCRdb on the 5' RACE reads, gives a single entry per CDR3 protein. Found here are 670,000 or so distinct CDR3 sequences, 15% to 20% of them singletons; the top ten hold over 15%. The specimen was blood, either unsorted or a sorted T cell fraction (not recorded which). The clonotype comes from a male donor with ankylosing spondylitis.

Here the CDR3 reads CAITEGYNEQFF. Written as DNA, the CDR3 is TGTGCCATCACCGAGGGCTATAATGAGCAGTTCTTC. This chain links TRBV15 with TRBJ2-1; perhaps TRBD2 as D (5 bases). Per the germline V gene, CDR1 is LNHNV and CDR2 is YYDKDF (reference sequence). The CDR3 extends over 12 amino acids. The V end was cut by 10 bases, the J end by 7 bases, with 14 bases between.